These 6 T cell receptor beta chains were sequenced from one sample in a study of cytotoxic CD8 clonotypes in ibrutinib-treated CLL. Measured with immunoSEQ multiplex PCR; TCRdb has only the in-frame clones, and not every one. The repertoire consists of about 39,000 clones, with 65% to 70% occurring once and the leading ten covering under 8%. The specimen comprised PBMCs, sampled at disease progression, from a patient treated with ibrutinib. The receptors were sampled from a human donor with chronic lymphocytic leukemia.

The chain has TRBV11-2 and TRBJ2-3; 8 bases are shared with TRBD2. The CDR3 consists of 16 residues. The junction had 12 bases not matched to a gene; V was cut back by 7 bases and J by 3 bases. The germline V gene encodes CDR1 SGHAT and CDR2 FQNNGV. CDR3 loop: CASTTSREGGTDTQYF. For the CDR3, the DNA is TGTGCCAGCACCACATCACGGGAGGGGGGGACAGATACGCAGTATTTT.

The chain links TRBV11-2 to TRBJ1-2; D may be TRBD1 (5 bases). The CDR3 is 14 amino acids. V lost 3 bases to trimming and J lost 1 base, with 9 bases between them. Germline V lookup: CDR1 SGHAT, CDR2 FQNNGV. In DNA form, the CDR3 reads TGTGCCAGCAGCTTGGATGGGGGTAACTATGGCTACACCTTC. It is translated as CASSLDGGNYGYTF.

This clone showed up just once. CDR3 in DNA: TGCGCCAGCAGCCGGGTAGCGGGGCTTCTAATGAGCACAGATACGCAGTATTTT. This translates into CASSRVAGLLMSTDTQYF. The chain recombines TRBV5-1 with TRBJ2-3, with 8 bases matching TRBD2. Germline assignment: CDR1 SGHRS and CDR2 YFSETQ. CDR3 size: 18 residues. With V trimmed by 4 bases and J by 0 bases, 13 bases remained unmatched. The full variable domain, rest sourced from reference TRBV5-1 and TRBJ2-3, is KAGVTQTPRYLIKTRGQQVTLSCSPISGHRSVSWYQQTPGQGLQFLFEYFSETQRNKGNFPGRFSGRQFSNSRSEMNVSTLELGDSALYLCASSRVAGLLMSTDTQYFGPGTRLTVL.

The CDR3: CASSPYNRPYEQYF. The CDR3 DNA follows: TGTGCCAGCAGCCCTTACAACCGTCCCTACGAGCAGTACTTC. The chain links TRBV7-3 to TRBJ2-7, with D unresolved. The V gene's germline CDR1 is SGHTA and CDR2 FQGTGA. The CDR3 has 14 amino acids. V lost 5 bases to trimming and J lost 2 bases, with 13 bases between them.

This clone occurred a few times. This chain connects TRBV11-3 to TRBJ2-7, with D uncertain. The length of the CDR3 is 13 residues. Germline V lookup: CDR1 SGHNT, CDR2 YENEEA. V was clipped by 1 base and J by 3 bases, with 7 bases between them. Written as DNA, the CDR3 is TGTGCCAGCAGCTTAGGGGAAAACTACGAGCAGTACTTC. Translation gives CASSLGENYEQYF.

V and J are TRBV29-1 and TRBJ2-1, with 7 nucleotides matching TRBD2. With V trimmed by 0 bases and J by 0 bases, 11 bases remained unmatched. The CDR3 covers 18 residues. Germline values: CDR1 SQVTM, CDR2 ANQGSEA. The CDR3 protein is CSVEDPPGGGHSYNEQFF. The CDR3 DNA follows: TGCAGCGTTGAAGATCCTCCGGGGGGAGGTCACTCCTACAATGAGCAGTTCTTC.